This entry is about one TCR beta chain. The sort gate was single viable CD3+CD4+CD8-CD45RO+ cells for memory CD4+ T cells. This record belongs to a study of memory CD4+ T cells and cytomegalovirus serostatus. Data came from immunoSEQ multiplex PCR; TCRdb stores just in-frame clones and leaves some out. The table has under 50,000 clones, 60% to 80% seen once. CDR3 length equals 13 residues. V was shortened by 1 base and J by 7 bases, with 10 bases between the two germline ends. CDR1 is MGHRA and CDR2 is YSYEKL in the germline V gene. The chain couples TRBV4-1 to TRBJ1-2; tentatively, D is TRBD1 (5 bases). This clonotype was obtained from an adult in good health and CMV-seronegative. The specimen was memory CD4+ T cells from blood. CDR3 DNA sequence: TGCGCCAGCAGCCAAGGGGGCCTCTTTGGCTACACCTTC. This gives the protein CASSQGGLFGYTF.